The sequence of this TCR beta chain was determined in a study of T cells in Graves' hyperthyroidism and ophthalmopathy (dated by TCRdb to between 2018 and 2021). Regarding the complete study: Peripheral blood samples were taken at the time of initial diagnosis, prior to any treatment. TCR V-J signatures able to tell the groups apart were searched for in a discovery cohort of 90 to 100 patients, of whom approximately 40 had Graves' ophthalmopathy and around 58 had stable Graves' hyperthyroidism. After blood sampling, hyperthyroidism patients were treated with methimazole at a starting dose of 30 mg daily, and ophthalmopathy patients were treated with high-dose intravenous methylprednisolone. An independent validation cohort of fewer than 20 hyperthyroidism patients and about 15 patients who later progressed to ophthalmopathy tested prospective prediction of ophthalmopathy. In about 6 Graves' hyperthyroidism patients, the study also compared T-cell repertoires from thyroid tissue with T-cell repertoires from blood. The approximately 98 discovery patients were randomly divided into training and test sets at a 7:3 ratio. TCR Vbeta CDR3 sequencing of some 140 peripheral blood samples (more than 40 ophthalmopathy, 70 to 85 hyperthyroidism and around 17 progressor patients) is reported in the paper. Broader findings and caveats from the paper: Sample size was not statistically predetermined, and investigators were not blinded to group allocation. Most expanded thyroid clonotypes (frequency above 0.001) were also found in blood, which suggests that blood repertoires may mirror thyroid immune responses. In validation, progression to ophthalmopathy was predicted by the model with roughly 69% sensitivity and just over 72% specificity, a median of roughly 6 months before onset. Ophthalmopathy was separated from stable hyperthyroidism by a 13 V-J signature model, with around 90% sensitivity and approximately 81% specificity obtained in cross-validation and 80%/75% obtained in testing.

Stable Graves' hyperthyroidism was defined as no progression to ophthalmopathy during 18 months of follow-up. Hyperthyroidism patients were aged 18 to 65 years and newly diagnosed, with disease duration of less than 2 months. Exclusion was applied to patients with uncontrolled infections, other autoimmune diseases, pregnancy or lactation. Diagnoses relied on clinical symptoms, serum thyroxine and TRAb, thyroid ultrasound and orbital computed tomography. Ficoll-Paque density gradient centrifugation was used to isolate PBMCs from 8 to 10 ml of fresh peripheral blood. Trizol reagent was used to extract total RNA, and RNA quality was then checked on an Agilent 2100 Bioanalyzer. V loses 5 bases of germline sequence and J loses 2 bases, and the interval between the two ends is 19 bases. The CDR3 covers 16 residues, taking in both the cysteine and the phenylalanine. Only CDR3 DNA is held: 48 bases, read in frame from base 1. The germline V gene supplies CDR1 MNHNS and CDR2 SASEGT.

The table lists this clonotype with many counts. Its cognate antigen has yet to be identified. Per-base qualities were not stored, and no clone one base away is much larger. The TCR beta CDR3 regions were amplified from the RNA transcripts. A first-round RT-PCR of the TCR CDR3 used the HTBI primer set with the Qiagen OneStep RT-PCR kit. A second multiplex PCR round built the libraries, followed by size selection and purification. Paired-end sequencing of the libraries was performed with 100 bp reads on an Illumina HiSeq2000. Per the source publication's procedure: SOAPnuke was used to process the raw data, removing reads that contained adapters or uncalled bases, had a mean Phred below 15, or lacked an exact match to the constant primer or identifier. High-quality paired reads were merged using COPE v1.2.5, and each unique nucleotide sequence was defined as a clonotype. MiTCR v1.1 was used to align the clonotypes against IMGT TRBV, TRBD and TRBJ reference segments. The analysis included only V-J combinations with a frequency above 0.0001, which together covered over 98% of the repertoires. A TCS score was defined as the ratio between F50 (clonal expansion) and ExV (chaos), using BLOSUM62-based TCRdist between CDR3 peptides within each V-J. Welch's t-statistics and random forest reduced 514 V-J features to some 14, which were used in a naive Bayes classifier (R e1071). TCRdb took the public reads, trimmed them with fastp at Q25, ran MiXCR for clone calling and kept in-frame beta chains. Every distinct CDR3 protein forms one entry, paired with its most common genes and DNA. In this record, the V and J calls reflect TCRdb's handling and not the investigators' own analysis. This sample has about 290,000 distinct CDR3 sequences in its table, and around a sixth of those were observed once. Around 35% of the sample is taken by the ten largest.

The sequenced material came from blood. The chain is encoded by TRBV6-1 joined to TRBJ2-7; TRBD1 might be the D gene, on 6 matching bases. The receptor was isolated from a man under 40 with Graves' hyperthyroidism. The DNA sequence follows: TGTGCCAGCAGTCCCCAGACAGGCTACCTTACCTACGAGCAGTACTTC. Translated, it reads CASSPQTGYLTYEQYF.